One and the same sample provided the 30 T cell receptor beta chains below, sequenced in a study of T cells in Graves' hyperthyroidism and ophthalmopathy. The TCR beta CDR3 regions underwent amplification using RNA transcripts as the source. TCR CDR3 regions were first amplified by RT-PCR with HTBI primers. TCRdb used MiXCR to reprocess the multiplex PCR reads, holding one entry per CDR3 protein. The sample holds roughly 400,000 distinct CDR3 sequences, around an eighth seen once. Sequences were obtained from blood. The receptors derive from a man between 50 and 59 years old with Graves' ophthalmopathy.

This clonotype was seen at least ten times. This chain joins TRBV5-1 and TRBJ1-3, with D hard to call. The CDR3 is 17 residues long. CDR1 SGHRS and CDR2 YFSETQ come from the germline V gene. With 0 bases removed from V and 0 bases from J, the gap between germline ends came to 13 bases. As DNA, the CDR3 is TGCGCCAGCAGCTTGGGTGCGAGACAACCCTCTGGAAACACCATATATTTT. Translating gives CASSLGARQPSGNTIYF. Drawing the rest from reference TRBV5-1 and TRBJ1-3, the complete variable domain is KAGVTQTPRYLIKTRGQQVTLSCSPISGHRSVSWYQQTPGQGLQFLFEYFSETQRNKGNFPGRFSGRQFSNSRSEMNVSTLELGDSALYLCASSLGARQPSGNTIYFGEGSWLTVV.

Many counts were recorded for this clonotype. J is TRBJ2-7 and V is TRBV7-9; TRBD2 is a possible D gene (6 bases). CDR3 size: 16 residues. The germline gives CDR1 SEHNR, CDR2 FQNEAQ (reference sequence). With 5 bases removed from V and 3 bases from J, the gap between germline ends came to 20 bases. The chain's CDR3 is CASSTSGSGLLYEQYF. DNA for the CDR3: TGTGCCAGCAGCACCAGCGGGTCGGGTCTTCTCTACGAGCAGTACTTC.

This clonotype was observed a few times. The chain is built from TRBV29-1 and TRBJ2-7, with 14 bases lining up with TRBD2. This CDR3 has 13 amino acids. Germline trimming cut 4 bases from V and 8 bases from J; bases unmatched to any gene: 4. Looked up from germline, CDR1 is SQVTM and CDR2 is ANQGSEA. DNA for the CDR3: TGCAGCGTTGTGGGACTAGCGGGAGAAAAGCAGTACTTC. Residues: CSVVGLAGEKQYF.

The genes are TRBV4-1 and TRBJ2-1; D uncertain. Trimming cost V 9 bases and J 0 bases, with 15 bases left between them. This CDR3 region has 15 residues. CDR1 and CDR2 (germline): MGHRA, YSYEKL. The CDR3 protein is CASNLRASSYNEQFF. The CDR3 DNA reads TGCGCCAGTAATCTTAGGGCCAGCTCCTACAATGAGCAGTTCTTC.

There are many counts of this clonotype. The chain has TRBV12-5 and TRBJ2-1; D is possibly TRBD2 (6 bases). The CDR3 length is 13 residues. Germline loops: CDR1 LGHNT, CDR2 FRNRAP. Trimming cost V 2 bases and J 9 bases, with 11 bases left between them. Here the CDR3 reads CASGLNTRGEQFF. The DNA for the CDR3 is TGTGCTAGTGGTTTGAACACGCGGGGTGAGCAGTTCTTC.

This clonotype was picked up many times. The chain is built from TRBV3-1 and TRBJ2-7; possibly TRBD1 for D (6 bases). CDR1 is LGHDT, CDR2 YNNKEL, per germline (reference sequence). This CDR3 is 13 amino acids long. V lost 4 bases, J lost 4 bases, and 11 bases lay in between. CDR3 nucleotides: TGTGCCAGCAGCCGCATGAGGGGGTACGAGCAGTACTTC. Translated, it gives CASSRMRGYEQYF.

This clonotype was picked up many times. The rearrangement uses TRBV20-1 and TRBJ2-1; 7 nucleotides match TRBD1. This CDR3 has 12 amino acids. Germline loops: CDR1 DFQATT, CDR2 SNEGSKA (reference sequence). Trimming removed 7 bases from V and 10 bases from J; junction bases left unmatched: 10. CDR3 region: CSVEGARTEQFF. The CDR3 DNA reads TGCAGTGTAGAGGGGGCTCGAACGGAGCAGTTCTTC.

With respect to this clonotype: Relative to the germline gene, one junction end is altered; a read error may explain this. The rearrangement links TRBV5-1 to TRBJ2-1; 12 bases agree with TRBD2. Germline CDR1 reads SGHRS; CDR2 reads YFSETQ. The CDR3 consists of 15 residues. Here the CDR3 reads CASSRTSGEYNEQLF. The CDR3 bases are TGCGCCAGCAGCCGGACTAGCGGGGAATACAATGAGCAGCTCTTC. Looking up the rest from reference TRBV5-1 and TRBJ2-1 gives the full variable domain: KAGVTQTPRYLIKTRGQQVTLSCSPISGHRSVSWYQQTPGQGLQFLFEYFSETQRNKGNFPGRFSGRQFSNSRSEMNVSTLELGDSALYLCASSRTSGEYNEQLFGPGTRLTVL.

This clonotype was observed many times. The CDR3 spells CASSWGGQETQYF. In DNA form, the CDR3 reads TGTGCCAGCAGTTGGGGGGGTCAAGAGACCCAGTACTTC. The V gene is TRBV6-1, the J gene TRBJ2-5; TRBD2 matches at 7 bases. V lost 5 bases to trimming and J lost 2 bases; unmatched junction nucleotides: 2. Germline CDR1 MNHNS, CDR2 SASEGT. This CDR3 has 13 amino acids.

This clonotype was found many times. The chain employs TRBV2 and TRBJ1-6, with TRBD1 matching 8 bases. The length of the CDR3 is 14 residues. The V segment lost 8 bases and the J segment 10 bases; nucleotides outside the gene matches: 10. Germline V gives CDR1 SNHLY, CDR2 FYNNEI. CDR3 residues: CASGQGASRSPLHF. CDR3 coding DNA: TGTGCCAGCGGGCAGGGGGCGTCGAGATCACCCCTCCACTTT.

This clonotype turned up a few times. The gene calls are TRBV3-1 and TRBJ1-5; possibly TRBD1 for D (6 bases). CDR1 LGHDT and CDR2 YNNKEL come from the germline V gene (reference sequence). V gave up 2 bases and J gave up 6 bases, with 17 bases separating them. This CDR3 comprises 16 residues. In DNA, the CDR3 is TGTGCCAGCAGCCAAAGAGCGGGGGCGGTCGGTCAGCCCCAGCATTTT. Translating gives CASSQRAGAVGQPQHF.

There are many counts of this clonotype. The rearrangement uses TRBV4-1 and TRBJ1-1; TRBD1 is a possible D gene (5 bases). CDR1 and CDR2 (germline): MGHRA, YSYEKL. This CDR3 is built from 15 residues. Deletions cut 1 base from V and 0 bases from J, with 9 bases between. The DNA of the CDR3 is TGCGCCAGCAGCCAAGTTATACAGGTGAACACTGAAGCTTTCTTT. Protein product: CASSQVIQVNTEAFF.

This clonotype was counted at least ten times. This CDR3 reads CASSQTETQAAFF. CDR3 DNA sequence: TGTGCCAGCAGCCAGACAGAGACTCAGGCAGCTTTCTTT. This chain connects TRBV3-1 to TRBJ1-1; a possible D gene is TRBD1 (5 bases). There are 13 residues in the CDR3. Trimming shortened V by 3 bases and J by 10 bases, and 15 bases separated the two germline ends. Germline V gene sequence: CDR1 LGHDT, CDR2 YNNKEL (reference sequence).

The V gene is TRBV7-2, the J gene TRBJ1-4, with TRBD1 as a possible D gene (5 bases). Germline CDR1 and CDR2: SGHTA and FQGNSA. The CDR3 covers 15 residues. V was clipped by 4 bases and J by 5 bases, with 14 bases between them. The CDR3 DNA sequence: TGTGCCAGCAGCTCTCTCCAGGGTTGGAATGAAAAACTGTTTTTT. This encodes CASSSLQGWNEKLFF. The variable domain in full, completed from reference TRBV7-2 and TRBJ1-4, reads GAGVSQSPSNKVTEKGKDVELRCDPISGHTALYWYRQSLGQGLEFLIYFQGNSAPDKSGLPSDRFSAERTGGSVSTLTIQRTQQEDSAVYLCASSSLQGWNEKLFFGSGTQLSVL.

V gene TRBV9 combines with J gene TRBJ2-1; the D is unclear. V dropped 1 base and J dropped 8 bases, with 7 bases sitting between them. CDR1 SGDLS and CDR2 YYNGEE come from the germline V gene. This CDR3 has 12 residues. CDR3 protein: CASSVQDHEQFF. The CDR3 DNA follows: TGTGCCAGCAGCGTACAGGACCATGAGCAGTTCTTC.

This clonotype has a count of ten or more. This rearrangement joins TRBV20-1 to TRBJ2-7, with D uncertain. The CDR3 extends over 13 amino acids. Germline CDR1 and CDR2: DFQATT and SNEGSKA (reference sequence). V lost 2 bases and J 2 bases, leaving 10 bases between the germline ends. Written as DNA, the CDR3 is TGCAGTGCTAGAAAACCAAGACCCTACGAGCAGTACTTC. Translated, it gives CSARKPRPYEQYF.

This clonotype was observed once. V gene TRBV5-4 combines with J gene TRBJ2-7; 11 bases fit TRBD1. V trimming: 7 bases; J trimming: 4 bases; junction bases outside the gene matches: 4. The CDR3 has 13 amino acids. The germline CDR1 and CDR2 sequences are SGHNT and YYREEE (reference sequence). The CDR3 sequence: CASGGTGGYEQYF. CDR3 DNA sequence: TGTGCCAGCGGCGGGACAGGGGGTTACGAGCAGTACTTC.

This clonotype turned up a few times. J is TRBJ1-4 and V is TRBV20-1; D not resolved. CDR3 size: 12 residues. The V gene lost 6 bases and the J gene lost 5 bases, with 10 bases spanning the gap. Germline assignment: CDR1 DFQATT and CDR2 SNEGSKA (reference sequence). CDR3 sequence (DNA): TGCAGTGCGACGGACGGGAATGAAAAACTGTTTTTT. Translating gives CSATDGNEKLFF.

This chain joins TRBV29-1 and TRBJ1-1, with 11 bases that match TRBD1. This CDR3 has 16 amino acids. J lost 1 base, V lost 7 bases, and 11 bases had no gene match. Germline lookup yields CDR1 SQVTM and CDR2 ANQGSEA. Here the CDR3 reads CSAKPGTGGANTEAFF. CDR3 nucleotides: TGCAGCGCCAAACCCGGGACAGGGGGTGCGAACACTGAAGCTTTCTTT.

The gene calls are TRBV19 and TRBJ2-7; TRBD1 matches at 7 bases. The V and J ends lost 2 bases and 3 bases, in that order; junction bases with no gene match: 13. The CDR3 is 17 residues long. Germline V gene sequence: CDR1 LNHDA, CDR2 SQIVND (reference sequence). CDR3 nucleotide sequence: TGTGCCAGTAGTATATTAGGGGCTGGACAGGACATCTACGAGCAGTACTTC. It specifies CASSILGAGQDIYEQYF.

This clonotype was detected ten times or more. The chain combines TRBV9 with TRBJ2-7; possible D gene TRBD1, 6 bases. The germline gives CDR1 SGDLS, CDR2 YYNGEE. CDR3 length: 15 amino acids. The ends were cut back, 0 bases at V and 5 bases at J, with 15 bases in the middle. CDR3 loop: CASSVGGTRGDEQYF. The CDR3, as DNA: TGTGCCAGCAGCGTAGGAGGGACAAGAGGCGACGAGCAGTACTTC. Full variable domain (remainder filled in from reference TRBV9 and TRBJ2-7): DSGVTQTPKHLITATGQRVTLRCSPRSGDLSVYWYQQSLDQGLQFLIQYYNGEERAKGNILERFSAQQFPDLHSELNLSSLELGDSALYFCASSVGGTRGDEQYFGPGTRLTVT.

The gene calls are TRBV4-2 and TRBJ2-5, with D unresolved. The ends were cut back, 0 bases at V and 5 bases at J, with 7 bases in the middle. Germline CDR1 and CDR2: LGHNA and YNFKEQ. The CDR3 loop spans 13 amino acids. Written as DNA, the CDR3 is TGTGCCAGCAGCCAAGATTTCCCGGAGACCCAGTACTTC. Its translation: CASSQDFPETQYF.

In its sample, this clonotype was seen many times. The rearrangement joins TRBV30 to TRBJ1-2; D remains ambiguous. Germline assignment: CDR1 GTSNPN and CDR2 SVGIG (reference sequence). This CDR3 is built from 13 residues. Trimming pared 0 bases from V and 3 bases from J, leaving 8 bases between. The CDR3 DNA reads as TGTGCCTGGAGTGTAGGCCGGCACTATGGCTACACCTTC. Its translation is CAWSVGRHYGYTF.

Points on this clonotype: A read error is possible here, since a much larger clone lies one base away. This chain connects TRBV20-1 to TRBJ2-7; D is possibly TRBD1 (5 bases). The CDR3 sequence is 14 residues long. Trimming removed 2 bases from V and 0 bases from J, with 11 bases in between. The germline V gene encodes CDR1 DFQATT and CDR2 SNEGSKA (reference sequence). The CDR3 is CSARPGMGSYEQYF. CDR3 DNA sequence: TGCAGTGCTAGACCAGGGATGGGCTCCTACGAGCAGTACTTC.

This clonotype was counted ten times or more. The CDR3 DNA follows: TGCAGTGCTAGCCCGACCTACGAGCAGTACTTC. This gives the protein CSASPTYEQYF. The genes are TRBV20-1 and TRBJ2-7, with unresolved D. This CDR3 is 11 amino acids long. Trimming left V 3 bases short and J 2 bases short, with 5 bases between. Germline V gives CDR1 DFQATT, CDR2 SNEGSKA (reference sequence).

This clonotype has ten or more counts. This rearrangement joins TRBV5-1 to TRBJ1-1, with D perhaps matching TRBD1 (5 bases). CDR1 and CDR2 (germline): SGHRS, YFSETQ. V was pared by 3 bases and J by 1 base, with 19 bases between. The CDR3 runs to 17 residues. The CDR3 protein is CASSSGLQAAGNTEAFF. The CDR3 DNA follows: TGCGCCAGCAGCTCGGGGCTGCAGGCGGCAGGGAACACTGAAGCTTTCTTT.

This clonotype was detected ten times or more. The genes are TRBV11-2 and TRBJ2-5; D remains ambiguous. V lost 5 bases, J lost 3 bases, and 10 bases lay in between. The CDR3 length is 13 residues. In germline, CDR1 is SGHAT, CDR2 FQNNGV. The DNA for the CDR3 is TGTGCCAGCAGCAACTGGGCTGAAGAGACCCAGTACTTC. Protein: CASSNWAEETQYF.

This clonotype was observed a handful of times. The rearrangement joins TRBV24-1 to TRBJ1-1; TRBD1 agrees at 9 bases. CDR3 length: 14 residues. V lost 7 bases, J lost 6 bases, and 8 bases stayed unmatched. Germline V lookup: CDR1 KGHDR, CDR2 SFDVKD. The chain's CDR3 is CATSGTGPTAEAFF. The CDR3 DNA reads TGTGCCACCAGCGGGACAGGGCCTACCGCTGAAGCTTTCTTT.

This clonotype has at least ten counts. CDR3 DNA: TGTGCCAGCAGTTTCAAAGCGGGAGAGGCCTACGAGCAGTACTTC. This codes for CASSFKAGEAYEQYF. The chain combines TRBV11-2 with TRBJ2-7, with 8 bases aligning to TRBD2. The junction had 9 bases not matched to a gene; V was cut back by 6 bases and J by 2 bases. Germline CDR1 is SGHAT and CDR2 is FQNNGV. This CDR3 is built from 15 residues.

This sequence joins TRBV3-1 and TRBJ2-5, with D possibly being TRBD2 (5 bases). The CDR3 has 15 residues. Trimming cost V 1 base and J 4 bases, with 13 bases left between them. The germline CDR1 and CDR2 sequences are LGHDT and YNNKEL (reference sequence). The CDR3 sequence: CASSQGTRVLETQYF. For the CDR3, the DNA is TGTGCCAGCAGCCAAGGTACTAGGGTCCTAGAGACCCAGTACTTC.